The 10 T cell receptor beta chains reported below all come from one sample, sequenced in a study of CD8 T cells in Susac syndrome. It was with random hexamers that about 0.45 to 1 ug RNA was reverse transcribed. TCRdb re-derived calls from the immunoSEQ multiplex PCR reads in MiXCR, one entry per CDR3 protein. The sample carries over 150,000 distinct CDR3 sequences, just under 95% recorded once. The sample was CD4+ T cells from PBMCs. The receptors originated from a human donor with Susac syndrome.

The chain carries TRBV19 and TRBJ2-7; TRBD1 matches 9 bases. The CDR3 consists of 13 residues. Germline V gene data show CDR1 as LNHDA and CDR2 as SQIVND (reference sequence). V was clipped by 4 bases and J by 6 bases; unmatched bases: 4. The chain's CDR3 is CASSTTGGGEQYF. The DNA of the CDR3 is TGTGCCAGTAGTACGACAGGGGGAGGCGAGCAGTACTTC.

V is TRBV30 and J is TRBJ1-5; weak D call: TRBD1 (5 bases). The germline V gene has CDR1 GTSNPN and CDR2 SVGIG (reference sequence). The V end was cut by 1 base, the J end by 7 bases, with 8 bases between. The CDR3 sequence is 12 residues long. The CDR3 bases are TGTGCCTGGAGTGGCCGGGGGCAGCCCCAGCATTTT. Its protein product is CAWSGRGQPQHF. The full variable domain, its missing parts supplied by reference TRBV30 and TRBJ1-5, is SQTIHQWPATLVQPVGSPLSLECTVEGTSNPNLYWYRQAAGRGLQLLFYSVGIGQISSEVPQNLSASRPQDRQFILSSKKLLLSDSGFYLCAWSGRGQPQHFGDGTRLSIL.

The chain recombines TRBV5-6 with TRBJ2-2, with 8 bases matching TRBD1. This CDR3 has 16 amino acids. Germline CDR1 SGHDT, CDR2 YYEEEE. The junction had 10 bases not matched to a gene; V was cut back by 3 bases and J by 6 bases. CDR3 sequence reads: CASSSYARQGPGELFF. In DNA form, the CDR3 reads TGTGCCAGCAGCTCATACGCGCGACAGGGGCCCGGGGAGCTGTTTTTT. Full variable domain (rest looked up from reference TRBV5-6 and TRBJ2-2): DAGVTQSPTHLIKTRGQQVTLRCSPKSGHDTVSWYQQALGQGPQFIFQYYEEEERQRGNFPDRFSGHQFPNYSSELNVNALLLGDSALYLCASSSYARQGPGELFFGEGSRLTVL.

This chain links TRBV6-6 with TRBJ1-4, with unresolved D. The V gene lost 2 bases and the J gene lost 13 bases, with 11 bases spanning the gap. The CDR3 spans 12 residues. CDR1 and CDR2 (germline): MNHNY, SVGAGI (reference sequence). This CDR3 is CASSYKTSGLFF. Written as DNA, the CDR3 is TGTGCCAGCAGTTACAAGACGAGTGGACTGTTTTTT.

This clonotype was observed a single time. The chain recombines TRBV7-9 with TRBJ2-1, with 7 bases fitting TRBD2. V lost 4 bases to trimming and J lost 12 bases; unmatched junction nucleotides: 9. The CDR3 contains 13 residues. Germline CDR1 is SEHNR and CDR2 is FQNEAQ (reference sequence). CDR3 sequence: CASSSPGGAGQFF. CDR3 in DNA: TGTGCCAGCAGCTCCCCGGGAGGAGCGGGGCAGTTCTTC.

CDR3 loop: CAWSATVMDLSQPQHF. The DNA of the CDR3 is TGTGCCTGGAGCGCCACCGTAATGGACTTAAGTCAGCCCCAGCATTTT. J is TRBJ1-5 and V is TRBV30; no clear D gene. Between the trimmed V and J ends, which lost 3 bases and 6 bases, there was a span of 21 bases. CDR3 length equals 16 residues. Germline-derived CDR1 and CDR2 are GTSNPN and SVGIG (reference sequence).

The chain carries TRBV5-1 and TRBJ2-7, with a tentative D call TRBD2 (5 bases). Trimming pared 1 base from V and 2 bases from J, leaving 10 bases between. The CDR3 consists of 14 residues. CDR1 SGHRS and CDR2 YFSETQ come from the germline V gene. The chain's CDR3 is CASSLSGRTYEQYF. The CDR3 region has the DNA TGCGCCAGCAGCTTGTCGGGGAGAACCTACGAGCAGTACTTC.

The chain combines TRBV2 with TRBJ2-3, with unresolved D. Looked up from germline, CDR1 is SNHLY and CDR2 is FYNNEI. This CDR3 is 12 amino acids long. The V end lost 1 base, the J end lost 8 bases, and 7 bases lay between the germline ends. Here the CDR3 DNA reads TGTGCCAGCAGTGAAGGGGGAAGTACGCAGTATTTT. Protein: CASSEGGSTQYF.

J is TRBJ1-4 and V is TRBV29-1; 8 bases are shared with TRBD1. Unmatched junction bases numbered 9, after V lost 6 bases and J lost 6 bases. CDR1 SQVTM and CDR2 ANQGSEA come from the germline V gene. The CDR3 spans 14 residues. The CDR3 nucleotides read TGCAGCGTGACGGACAGGGTAGGGGATGAAAAACTGTTTTTT. Amino acid sequence: CSVTDRVGDEKLFF.

This clonotype was recorded only once. The V call is TRBV7-9, the J call TRBJ1-5; no clear D gene. The V end was cut by 4 bases, the J end by 5 bases, with 9 bases between. Germline V lookup: CDR1 SEHNR, CDR2 FQNEAQ (reference sequence). The CDR3 runs to 13 residues. The CDR3: CASSYTPDQPQHF. CDR3 nucleotide sequence: TGTGCCAGCAGCTACACACCTGATCAGCCCCAGCATTTT.